This entry describes one TCR beta chain. Its antigen is still unknown. The data were taken from a study of cytomegalovirus exposure and HLA in healthy donors. The CDR3 length is 14 residues. The V end was cut by 2 bases, the J end by 3 bases, with 9 bases between. The germline CDR1 and CDR2 sequences are LGHNA and YSLEER. The PCR employed 60 Vbeta primers together with 13 Jbeta primers. Clones were read by immunoSEQ multiplex PCR, and TCRdb kept only the in-frame ones, dropping some. This table has about 55,000 clones, about 84% appearing once. Healthy bone marrow donors made up the cohort. Study outcomes and limitations: Among TCR sequences, most were rare, though some public TCRs appeared in many donors.

Sequencing used PBMCs. This sequence originates from a man aged 30 to 45 in good health and CMV-seronegative. The rearrangement joins TRBV4-3 to TRBJ2-3; D is perhaps TRBD1 (5 bases). CDR3 bases: TGCGCCAGCAGCCAACAGGGTGAAACAGATACGCAGTATTTT. Translation gives CASSQQGETDTQYF.